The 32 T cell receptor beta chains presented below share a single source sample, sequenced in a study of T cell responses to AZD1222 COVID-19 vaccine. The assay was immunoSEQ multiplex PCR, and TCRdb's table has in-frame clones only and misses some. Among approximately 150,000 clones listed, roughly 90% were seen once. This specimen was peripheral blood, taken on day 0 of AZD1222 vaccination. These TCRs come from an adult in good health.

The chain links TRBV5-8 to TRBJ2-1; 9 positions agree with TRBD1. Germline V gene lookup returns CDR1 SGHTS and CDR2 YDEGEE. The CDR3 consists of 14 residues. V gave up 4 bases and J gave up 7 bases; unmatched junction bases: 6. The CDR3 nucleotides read TGTGCCAGCAGCCGGGGGACAGGGCCTAATGAGCAGTTCTTC. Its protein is CASSRGTGPNEQFF.

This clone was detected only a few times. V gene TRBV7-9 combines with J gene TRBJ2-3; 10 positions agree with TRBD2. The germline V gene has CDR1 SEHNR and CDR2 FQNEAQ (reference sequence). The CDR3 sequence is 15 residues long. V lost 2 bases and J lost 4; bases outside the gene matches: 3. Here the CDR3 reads CASSLLAGVADTQYF. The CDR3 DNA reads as TGTGCCAGCAGCTTACTAGCGGGGGTGGCAGATACGCAGTATTTT.

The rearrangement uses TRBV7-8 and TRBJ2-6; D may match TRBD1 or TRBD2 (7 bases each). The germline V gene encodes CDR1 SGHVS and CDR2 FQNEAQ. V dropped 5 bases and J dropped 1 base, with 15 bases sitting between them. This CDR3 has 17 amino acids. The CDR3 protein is CASSPGRGRSGANVLTF. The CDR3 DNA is TGTGCCAGCAGCCCTGGGAGGGGGCGGTCTGGGGCCAACGTCCTGACTTTC.

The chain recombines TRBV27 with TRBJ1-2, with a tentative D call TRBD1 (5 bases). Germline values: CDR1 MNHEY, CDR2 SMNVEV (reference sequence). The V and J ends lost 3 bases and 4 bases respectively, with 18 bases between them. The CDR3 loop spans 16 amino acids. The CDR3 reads CASSFLVSGRSYGYTF. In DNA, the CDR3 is TGTGCCAGCAGTTTTCTAGTATCGGGACGTAGCTATGGCTACACCTTC.

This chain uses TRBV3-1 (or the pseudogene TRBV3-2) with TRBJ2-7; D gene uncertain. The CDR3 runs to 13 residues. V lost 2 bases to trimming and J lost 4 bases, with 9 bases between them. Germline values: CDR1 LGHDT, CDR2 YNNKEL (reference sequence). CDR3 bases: TGTGCCAGCAGCCAAACAAGGGCTTACGAGCAGTACTTC. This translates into CASSQTRAYEQYF.

The CDR3 DNA sequence: TGTGCCAGCAGCAACTACAGCTCCACCGGGGAGCTGTTTTTT. This encodes CASSNYSSTGELFF. The chain uses TRBV21-1 and TRBJ2-2; TRBD1, the D gene given by the table, was not confirmed from the DNA. TRBV21-1 is listed as a pseudogene. This CDR3 is 14 amino acids long.

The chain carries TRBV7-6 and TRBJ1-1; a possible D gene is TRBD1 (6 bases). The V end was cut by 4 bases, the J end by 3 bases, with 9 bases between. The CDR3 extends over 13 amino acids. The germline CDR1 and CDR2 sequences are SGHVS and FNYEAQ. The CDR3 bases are TGTGCCAGCAGCTCACAGGGTTACACTGAAGCTTTCTTT. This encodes CASSSQGYTEAFF. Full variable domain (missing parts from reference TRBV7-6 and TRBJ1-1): GAGVSQSPRYKVTKRGQDVALRCDPISGHVSLYWYRQALGQGPEFLTYFNYEAQQDKSGLPNDRFSAERPEGSISTLTIQRTEQRDSAMYRCASSSQGYTEAFFGQGTRLTVV.

The DNA for the CDR3 is TGTGCCAGCCATGGGGACACGGTCTATGGCTACACCTTC. Translating it yields CASHGDTVYGYTF. The chain is built from TRBV2 and TRBJ1-2, with D perhaps TRBD1 (6 bases). There are 13 residues in the CDR3. V was clipped by 8 bases and J by 4 bases, with 14 bases between them. Germline lookup yields CDR1 SNHLY and CDR2 FYNNEI. The full variable domain, its missing parts supplied by reference TRBV2 and TRBJ1-2, is EPEVTQTPSHQVTQMGQEVILRCVPISNHLYFYWYRQILGQKVEFLVSFYNNEISEKSEIFDDQFSVERPDGSNFTLKIRSTKLEDSAMYFCASHGDTVYGYTFGSGTRLTVV.

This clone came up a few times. In DNA form, the CDR3 reads TGTGCCAGTACCAAAAGAGGACTAGCGGGGGACACCCCCCATGAGCAGTTCTTC. Protein sequence: CASTKRGLAGDTPHEQFF. The rearrangement joins TRBV19 to TRBJ2-1, with 13 bases that match TRBD2. V was pared by 7 bases and J by 8 bases, with 17 bases of the junction left unmatched. Germline CDR1 is LNHDA and CDR2 is SQIVND (reference sequence). This CDR3 contains 18 residues.

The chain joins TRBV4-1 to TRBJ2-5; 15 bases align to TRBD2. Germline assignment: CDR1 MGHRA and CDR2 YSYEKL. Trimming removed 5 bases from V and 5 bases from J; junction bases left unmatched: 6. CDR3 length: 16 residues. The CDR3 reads CASSFGLAGGLETQYF. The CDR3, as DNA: TGCGCCAGCAGCTTCGGACTAGCGGGAGGGCTGGAGACCCAGTACTTC.

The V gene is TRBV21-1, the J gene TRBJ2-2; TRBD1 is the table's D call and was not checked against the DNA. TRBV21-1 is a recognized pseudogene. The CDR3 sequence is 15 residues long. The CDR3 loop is CASSDRQGGTGELFF. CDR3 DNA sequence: TGTGCCAGCAGCGACCGACAGGGAGGCACCGGGGAGCTGTTTTTT.

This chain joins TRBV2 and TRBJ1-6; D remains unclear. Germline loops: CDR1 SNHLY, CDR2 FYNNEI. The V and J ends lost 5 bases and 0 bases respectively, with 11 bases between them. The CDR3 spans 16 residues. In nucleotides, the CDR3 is TGTGCCAGCAGTTCAGACGGTAGCTCCTATAATTCACCCCTCCACTTT. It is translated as CASSSDGSSYNSPLHF.

The CDR3 sequence is CASSKVIAYRVWTEAFF. DNA of the CDR3: TGTGCCAGCAGCAAAGTTATCGCCTACAGGGTTTGGACTGAAGCTTTCTTT. The rearrangement joins TRBV21-1 to TRBJ1-1; TRBD1, the table's D call, was not compared with the DNA. TRBV21-1 is recorded as a pseudogene. The CDR3 runs to 17 residues.

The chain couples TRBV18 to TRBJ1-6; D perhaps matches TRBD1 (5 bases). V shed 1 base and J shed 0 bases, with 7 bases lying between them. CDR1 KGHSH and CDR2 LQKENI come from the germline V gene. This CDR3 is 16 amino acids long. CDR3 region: CASSPRGISYNSPLHF. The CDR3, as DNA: TGTGCCAGCTCACCACGGGGGATCTCCTATAATTCACCCCTCCACTTT. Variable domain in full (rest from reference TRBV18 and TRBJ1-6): NAGVMQNPRHLVRRRGQEARLRCSPMKGHSHVYWYRQLPEEGLKFMVYLQKENIIDESGMPKERFSAEFPKEGPSILRIQQVVRGDSAAYFCASSPRGISYNSPLHFGNGTRLTVT.

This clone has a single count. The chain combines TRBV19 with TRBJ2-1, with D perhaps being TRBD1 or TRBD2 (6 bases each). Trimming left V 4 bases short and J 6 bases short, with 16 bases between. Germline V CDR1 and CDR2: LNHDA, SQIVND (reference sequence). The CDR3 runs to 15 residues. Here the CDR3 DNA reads TGTGCCAGTAGTAAGCGAGAACAGGGAGGCAATGAGCAGTTCTTC. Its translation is CASSKREQGGNEQFF.

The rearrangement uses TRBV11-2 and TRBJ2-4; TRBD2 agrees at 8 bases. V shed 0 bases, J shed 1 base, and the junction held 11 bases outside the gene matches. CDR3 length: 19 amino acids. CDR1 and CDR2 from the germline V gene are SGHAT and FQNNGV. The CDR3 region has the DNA TGTGCCAGCAGCTTAGATGCGGCGCGGGAGGTCCGGGCCAAAAACATTCAGTACTTC. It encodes CASSLDAAREVRAKNIQYF.

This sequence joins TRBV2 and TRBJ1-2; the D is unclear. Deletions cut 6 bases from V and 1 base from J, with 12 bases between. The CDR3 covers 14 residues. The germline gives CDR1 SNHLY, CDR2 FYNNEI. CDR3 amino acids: CASSLDGLNYGYTF. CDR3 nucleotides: TGTGCCAGCAGCTTGGACGGACTTAACTATGGCTACACCTTC.

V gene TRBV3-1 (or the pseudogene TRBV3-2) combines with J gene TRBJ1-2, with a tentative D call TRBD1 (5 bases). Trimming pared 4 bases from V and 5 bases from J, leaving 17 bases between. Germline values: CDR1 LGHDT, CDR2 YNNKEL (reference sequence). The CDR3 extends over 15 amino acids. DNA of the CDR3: TGTGCCAGCAGCCGGGCTGGGCAGGGTAGATATGGCTACACCTTC. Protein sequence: CASSRAGQGRYGYTF.

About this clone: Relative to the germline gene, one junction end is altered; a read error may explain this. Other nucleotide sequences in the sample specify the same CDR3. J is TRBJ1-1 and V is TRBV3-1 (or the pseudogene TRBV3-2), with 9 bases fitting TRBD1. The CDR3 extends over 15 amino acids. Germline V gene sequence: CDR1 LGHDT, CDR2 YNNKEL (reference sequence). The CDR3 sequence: CASSHRDRAGTEAFF. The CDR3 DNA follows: TGTGCTAGCAGCCACCGGGACAGGGCTGGGACTGAAGCTTTCTTT.

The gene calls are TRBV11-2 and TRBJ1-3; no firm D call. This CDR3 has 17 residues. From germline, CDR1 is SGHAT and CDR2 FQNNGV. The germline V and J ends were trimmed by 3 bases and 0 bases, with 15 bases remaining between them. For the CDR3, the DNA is TGTGCCAGCAGCTTTGGAGGGCACCTAAGCTCTGGAAACACCATATATTTT. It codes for CASSFGGHLSSGNTIYF.

The DNA for the CDR3 is TGCGCCAGCAGCCAACCTAACACGGGACAGACTGAAGCTTTCTTT. Protein: CASSQPNTGQTEAFF. The rearrangement joins TRBV4-1 to TRBJ1-1; the match to TRBD1 covers 7 bases. J was trimmed by 5 bases and V by 2 bases; bases with no gene match: 8. The CDR3 consists of 15 residues. Germline V CDR1 and CDR2: MGHRA, YSYEKL.

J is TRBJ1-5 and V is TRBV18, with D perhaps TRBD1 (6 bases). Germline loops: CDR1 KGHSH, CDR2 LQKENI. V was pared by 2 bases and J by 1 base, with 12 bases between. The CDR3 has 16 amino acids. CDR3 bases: TGTGCCAGCTCACCAGTACAGGGTTTAAGCAATCAGCCCCAGCATTTT. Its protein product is CASSPVQGLSNQPQHF. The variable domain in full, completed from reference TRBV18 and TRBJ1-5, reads NAGVMQNPRHLVRRRGQEARLRCSPMKGHSHVYWYRQLPEEGLKFMVYLQKENIIDESGMPKERFSAEFPKEGPSILRIQQVVRGDSAAYFCASSPVQGLSNQPQHFGDGTRLSIL.

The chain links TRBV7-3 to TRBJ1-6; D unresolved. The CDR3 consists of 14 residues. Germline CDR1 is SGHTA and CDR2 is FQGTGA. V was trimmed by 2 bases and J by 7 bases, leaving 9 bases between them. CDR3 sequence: CASSLGTVNSPLHF. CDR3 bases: TGTGCCAGCAGCTTAGGCACGGTAAATTCACCCCTCCACTTT.

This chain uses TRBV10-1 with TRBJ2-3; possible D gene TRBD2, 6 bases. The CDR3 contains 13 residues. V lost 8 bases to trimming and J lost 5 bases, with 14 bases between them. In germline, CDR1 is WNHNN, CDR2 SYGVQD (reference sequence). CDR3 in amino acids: CASRLGPKDTQYF. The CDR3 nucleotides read TGCGCCAGCCGACTAGGACCCAAAGATACGCAGTATTTT.

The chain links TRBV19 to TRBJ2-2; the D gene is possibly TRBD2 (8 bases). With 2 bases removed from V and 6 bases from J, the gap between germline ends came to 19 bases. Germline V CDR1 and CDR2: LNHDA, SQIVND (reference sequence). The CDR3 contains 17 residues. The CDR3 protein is CASSIHTSGRGAGELFF. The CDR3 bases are TGTGCCAGTAGTATACACACTAGCGGCAGGGGGGCCGGGGAGCTGTTTTTT.

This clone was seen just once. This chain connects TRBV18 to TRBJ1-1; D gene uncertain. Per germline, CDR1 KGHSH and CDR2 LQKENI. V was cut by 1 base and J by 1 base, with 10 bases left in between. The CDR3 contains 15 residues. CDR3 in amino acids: CASSPLTTKNTEAFF. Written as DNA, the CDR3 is TGTGCCAGCTCACCACTCACTACAAAGAACACTGAAGCTTTCTTT.

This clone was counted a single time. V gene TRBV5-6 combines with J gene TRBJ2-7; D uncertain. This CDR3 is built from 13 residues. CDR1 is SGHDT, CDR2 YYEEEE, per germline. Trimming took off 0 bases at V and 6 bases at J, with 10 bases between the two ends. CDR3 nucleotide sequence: TGTGCCAGCAGCTTGGCAACCTCGGGCGAGCAGTACTTC. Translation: CASSLATSGEQYF.

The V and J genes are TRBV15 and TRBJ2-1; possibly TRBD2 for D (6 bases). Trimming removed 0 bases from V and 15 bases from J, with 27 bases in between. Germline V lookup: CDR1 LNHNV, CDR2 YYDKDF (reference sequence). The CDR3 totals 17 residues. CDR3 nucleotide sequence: TGTGCCACCAGCAGAGATGAATGGGCGCTAGGGAGGCCCATCCGGTTCTTC. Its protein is CATSRDEWALGRPIRFF.

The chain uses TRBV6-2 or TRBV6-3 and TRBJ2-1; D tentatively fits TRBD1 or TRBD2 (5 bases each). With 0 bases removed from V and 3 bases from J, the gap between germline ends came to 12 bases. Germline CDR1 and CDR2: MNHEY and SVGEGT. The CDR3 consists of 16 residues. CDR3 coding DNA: TGTGCCAGCAGTTACTCGTCACAGGCGGGCTACAATGAGCAGTTCTTC. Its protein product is CASSYSSQAGYNEQFF.

CDR3 nucleotide sequence: TGTGCCTGGAAAAAGGGACGACCCTACGAGCAGTACTTC. Amino acids: CAWKKGRPYEQYF. The chain couples TRBV30 to TRBJ2-7; D may correspond to TRBD1 or TRBD2 (5 bases each). This CDR3 has 13 residues. With 4 bases removed from V and 2 bases from J, the gap between germline ends came to 12 bases. The germline V gene encodes CDR1 GTSNPN and CDR2 SVGIG (reference sequence).

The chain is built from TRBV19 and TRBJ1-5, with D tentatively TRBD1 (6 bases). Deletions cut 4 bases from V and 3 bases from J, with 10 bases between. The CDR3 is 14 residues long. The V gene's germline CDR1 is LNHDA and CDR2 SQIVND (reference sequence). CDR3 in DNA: TGTGCCAGTAGTACTACAGGGTCCAATCAGCCCCAGCATTTT. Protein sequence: CASSTTGSNQPQHF.

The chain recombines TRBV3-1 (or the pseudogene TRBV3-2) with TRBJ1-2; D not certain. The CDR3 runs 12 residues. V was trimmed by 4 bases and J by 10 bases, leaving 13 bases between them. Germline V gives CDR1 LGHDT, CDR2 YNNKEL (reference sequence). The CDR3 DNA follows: TGTGCCAGCAGCCTTGGTTACGGCTTCTACACCTTC. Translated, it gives CASSLGYGFYTF.